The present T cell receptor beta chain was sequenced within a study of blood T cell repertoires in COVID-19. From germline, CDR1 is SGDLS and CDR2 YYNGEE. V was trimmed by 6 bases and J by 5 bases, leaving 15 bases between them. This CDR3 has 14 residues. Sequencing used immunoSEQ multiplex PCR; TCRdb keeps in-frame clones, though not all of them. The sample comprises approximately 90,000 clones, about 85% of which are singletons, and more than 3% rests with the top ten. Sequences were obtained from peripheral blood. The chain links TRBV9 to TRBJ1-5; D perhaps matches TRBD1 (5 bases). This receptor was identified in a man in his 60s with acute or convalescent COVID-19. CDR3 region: CASNFWGIYQPQHF. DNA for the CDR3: TGTGCCAGCAACTTCTGGGGCATCTATCAGCCCCAGCATTTT.